Below, 25 T cell receptor beta chains from the same sample are listed, as sequenced in a study of OX40 agonist ivuxolimab in advanced cancers. Using immunoSEQ multiplex PCR, the repertoire was profiled, and TCRdb retains in-frame clones only, with some absent. The top ten hold over 10% of the sample, which has approximately 76,000 clones, less than 90% seen once. The specimen was CD4+ or CD8+ T cells sorted from blood, collected in a trial of the OX40 agonist ivuxolimab. These receptors originate from an adult with an advanced solid tumor such as melanoma, head and neck, liver or kidney cancer.

V gene TRBV28 combines with J gene TRBJ2-5, with D possibly being TRBD1 (7 bases). The DNA matches TRBJ2-7 better at its end, which makes the J call doubtful. CDR1 is MDHEN and CDR2 is SYDVKM in the germline V gene. There are 16 residues in the CDR3. The DNA of the CDR3 is TGTGCCAGCAGACCTGGACAGGACTATATCTCCTACGAGCAGTACTTC. It is translated as CASRPGQDYISYEQYF.

CDR3 DNA: TGCGCCAGCAGCCAAGTGAGACTCCAAGGGGCCACCGGGGAGCTGTTTTTT. It encodes CASSQVRLQGATGELFF. This rearrangement joins TRBV4-1 to TRBJ2-2, with a tentative D call TRBD1 (5 bases). Trimming took off 1 base at V and 4 bases at J, with 16 bases between the two ends. Germline lookup yields CDR1 MGHRA and CDR2 YSYEKL. The CDR3 loop spans 17 amino acids.

J is TRBJ2-5 and V is TRBV5-1, with D perhaps matching TRBD2 (5 bases). Per the germline V gene, CDR1 is SGHRS and CDR2 is YFSETQ. V lost 3 bases and J lost 5, with 11 bases in between. The length of the CDR3 is 13 residues. CDR3 sequence (DNA): TGCGCCAGCAGCTCAATGGAGGTGGAGACCCAGTACTTC. Amino acids: CASSSMEVETQYF.

This clone was detected once. The J gene is TRBJ2-7, the V gene TRBV7-9; D possibly corresponds to TRBD1 (5 bases). V dropped 4 bases and J dropped 2 bases, with 21 bases sitting between them. The CDR3 runs to 17 residues. CDR1 is SEHNR, CDR2 FQNEAQ, per germline (reference sequence). The CDR3 here is CASSSFSPGFTPYEQYF. CDR3 nucleotide sequence: TGTGCCAGCAGCTCCTTTAGCCCAGGGTTCACCCCCTACGAGCAGTACTTC.

This clone occurred a few times. The chain recombines TRBV28 with TRBJ1-5; no definite D call. CDR3 length equals 15 residues. Trimming removed 5 bases from V and 0 bases from J, with 11 bases in between. Germline lookup yields CDR1 MDHEN and CDR2 SYDVKM. The CDR3 nucleotides read TGTGCCAGCAGTCTTGTCGGGCTTAGCAATCAGCCCCAGCATTTT. Residues: CASSLVGLSNQPQHF.

V usage is TRBV18 and J usage is TRBJ2-6; possibly TRBD1 or TRBD2 for D (5 bases each). The CDR3 contains 17 residues. Trimming stripped 2 bases from V and 0 bases from J, with 11 bases between. Germline V gene sequence: CDR1 KGHSH, CDR2 LQKENI. The CDR3 here is CASSPGVGPSGANVLTF. The CDR3 DNA sequence: TGTGCCAGCTCACCAGGGGTGGGACCCTCTGGGGCCAACGTCCTGACTTTC.

A few counts support this clone. This sequence joins TRBV2 and TRBJ1-5, with D possibly being TRBD1 (5 bases). Germline CDR1 is SNHLY and CDR2 is FYNNEI. This CDR3 has 15 amino acids. Trimming pared 3 bases from V and 0 bases from J, leaving 9 bases between. This CDR3 is CASSDRVYSNQPQHF. The CDR3 coding sequence is TGTGCCAGCAGTGACAGGGTTTATAGCAATCAGCCCCAGCATTTT.

The gene calls are TRBV6-1 and TRBJ2-1, with a tentative D call TRBD2 (6 bases). V was trimmed by 4 bases and J by 7 bases, leaving 20 bases between them. This CDR3 is built from 16 residues. Germline V gene lookup returns CDR1 MNHNS and CDR2 SASEGT. Here the CDR3 reads CASSVPSSGSGNEQFF. CDR3 sequence (DNA): TGTGCCAGCAGTGTCCCCAGTAGCGGCTCGGGGAATGAGCAGTTCTTC.

The sample holds one count of this clone. The gene calls are TRBV11-3 and TRBJ1-2; D gene ambiguous. Trimming stripped 1 base from V and 3 bases from J, with 6 bases between. This CDR3 is 13 amino acids long. In germline, CDR1 is SGHNT, CDR2 YENEEA. DNA for the CDR3: TGTGCCAGCAGCTTAGCGGTGGACTATGGCTACACCTTC. Its protein is CASSLAVDYGYTF.

The genes are TRBV7-9 and TRBJ2-1, with 10 bases identical to TRBD2. Germline V gene sequence: CDR1 SEHNR, CDR2 FQNEAQ (reference sequence). The CDR3 is made up of 15 amino acids. The V and J ends lost 2 bases and 10 bases, in that order; junction bases with no gene match: 8. CDR3 DNA: TGTGCCAGCAGCTTAAAAGCGGGAGGGCCGCGGGAGCAGTTCTTC. Its translation is CASSLKAGGPREQFF.

V usage is TRBV29-1 and J usage is TRBJ2-2; D remains unclear. This CDR3 contains 11 residues. Germline V gene lookup returns CDR1 SQVTM and CDR2 ANQGSEA. V was cut by 5 bases and J by 5 bases, with 6 bases left in between. The CDR3 DNA is TGCAGCGTTTCTCTGACCGGGGAGCTGTTTTTT. This codes for CSVSLTGELFF.

The rearrangement links TRBV5-4 to TRBJ2-3; no definite D call. V shed 2 bases and J shed 2 bases, with 3 bases lying between them. This CDR3 contains 12 residues. Germline V gene lookup returns CDR1 SGHNT and CDR2 YYREEE (reference sequence). The CDR3 loop reads CASSFTTDTQYF. The CDR3 nucleotides are TGTGCCAGCAGCTTTACCACAGATACGCAGTATTTT.

This chain links TRBV25-1 with TRBJ2-1; the match to TRBD1 covers 8 bases. The V and J ends lost 6 bases and 10 bases, in that order; junction bases with no gene match: 8. CDR1 is MGHDK, CDR2 SYGVNS, per germline. The CDR3 is 13 amino acids. The CDR3 nucleotides are TGTGCCAGCAGCGGACAGGGTGCGGGGGAGCAGTTCTTC. Its translation is CASSGQGAGEQFF.

V and J are TRBV19 and TRBJ2-7; tentatively, D is TRBD1 or TRBD2 (5 bases each). The V end was cut by 5 bases, the J end by 3 bases, with 11 bases between. The CDR3 is 13 amino acids. Germline V gene sequence: CDR1 LNHDA, CDR2 SQIVND (reference sequence). CDR3 bases: TGTGCCAGTAGTTCCGGGGCTTACTACGAGCAGTACTTC. Protein: CASSSGAYYEQYF. Combining the CDR3 with reference TRBV19 and TRBJ2-7 gives the whole variable domain DGGITQSPKYLFRKEGQNVTLSCEQNLNHDAMYWYRQDPGQGLRLIYYSQIVNDFQKGDIAEGYSVSREKKESFPLTVTSAQKNPTAFYLCASSSGAYYEQYFGPGTRLTVT.

This clone was detected only once. V gene TRBV15 combines with J gene TRBJ2-1; TRBD2 agrees at 13 bases. The CDR3 consists of 16 residues. Unmatched junction bases numbered 12, after V lost 6 bases and J lost 10 bases. The germline CDR1 and CDR2 sequences are LNHNV and YYDKDF (reference sequence). This CDR3 is CATRRIGTSGTGEQFF. CDR3 nucleotides: TGTGCCACCAGGAGGATCGGGACTAGCGGGACAGGGGAGCAGTTCTTC.

The J gene is TRBJ2-4, the V gene TRBV4-1, with D perhaps matching TRBD1 (6 bases). V dropped 5 bases and J dropped 6 bases, with 14 bases sitting between them. Germline CDR1 reads MGHRA; CDR2 reads YSYEKL. The CDR3 extends over 14 amino acids. The DNA for the CDR3 is TGCGCCAGCAGCGACGTGACAGGTAGAAACATTCAGTACTTC. Residues: CASSDVTGRNIQYF.

Concerning this clone: The same CDR3 can be traced to other DNA sequences in this sample. The DNA for the CDR3 is TGTGCCAGCAGCCCGAAAGAGACCCAGTACTTC. This codes for CASSPKETQYF. The chain is built from TRBV7-9 and TRBJ2-5; D remains ambiguous. Germline CDR1 and CDR2: SEHNR and FQNEAQ (reference sequence). The CDR3 loop spans 11 amino acids. Trimming took 5 bases from V and 3 from J, leaving 4 bases between them.

This chain connects TRBV6-1 to TRBJ2-3; 9 bases agree with TRBD2. The V gene end was trimmed by 6 bases and the J gene end by 2 bases; junction bases not matched to a gene: 6. Germline CDR1 MNHNS, CDR2 SASEGT. The CDR3 covers 15 residues. The CDR3 DNA reads as TGTGCCAGCAGGGTTAGCGGGGGACTCACAGATACGCAGTATTTT. This codes for CASRVSGGLTDTQYF.

Points on this clone: Germline is not matched at one junction end, which may reflect a read error. This chain links TRBV7-9 with TRBJ2-5; D call uncertain. Germline CDR1 SEHNR, CDR2 FQNEAQ (reference sequence). CDR3 length: 14 residues. The CDR3 spells CTSSRVVSGETQYF. As DNA, the CDR3 is TGTACCAGCAGCCGGGTGGTATCCGGAGAGACCCAGTACTTC.

CDR3 sequence reads: CASSMFDWDSNQPQHF. The CDR3 nucleotides read TGTGCCAGTAGTATGTTCGATTGGGATAGCAATCAGCCCCAGCATTTT. The chain combines TRBV19 with TRBJ1-5; the D is unclear. Per the germline V gene, CDR1 is LNHDA and CDR2 is SQIVND (reference sequence). V was trimmed by 3 bases and J by 0 bases, leaving 12 bases between them. This CDR3 comprises 16 residues.

The chain joins TRBV7-8 to TRBJ1-2; D not certain. The V and J ends lost 5 bases and 4 bases respectively, with 11 bases between them. CDR1 is SGHVS, CDR2 FQNEAQ, per germline. The CDR3 contains 13 residues. Written as DNA, the CDR3 is TGTGCCAGCAGCCCCCGACTCTTCTATGGCTACACCTTC. Encoded protein: CASSPRLFYGYTF. Looking up the rest from reference TRBV7-8 and TRBJ1-2 gives the full variable domain: GAGVSQSPRYKVAKRGQDVALRCDPISGHVSLFWYQQALGQGPEFLTYFQNEAQLDKSGLPSDRFFAERPEGSVSTLKIQRTQQEDSAVYLCASSPRLFYGYTFGSGTRLTVV.

The chain carries TRBV27 and TRBJ2-7; 9 nucleotides agree with TRBD1. Looked up from germline, CDR1 is MNHEY and CDR2 is SMNVEV (reference sequence). J was trimmed by 0 bases and V by 4 bases; bases with no gene match: 10. This CDR3 comprises 17 residues. In DNA form, the CDR3 reads TGTGCCAGCAGTTCACCCTTTCGACAGGGGGTCTCCTACGAGCAGTACTTC. It specifies CASSSPFRQGVSYEQYF.

This clone was counted once. The rearrangement uses TRBV6-5 and TRBJ1-2, with a possible D match to TRBD1 (6 bases). The germline CDR1 and CDR2 sequences are MNHEY and SVGAGI. The V end lost 2 bases, the J end lost 3 bases, and 13 bases lay between the germline ends. The CDR3 spans 15 residues. CDR3 DNA: TGTGCCAGCAGTTACGACGCAGGGGCTGACTATGGCTACACCTTC. This translates into CASSYDAGADYGYTF.

This sequence joins TRBV4-1 and TRBJ2-7; TRBD2 agrees at 11 bases. Germline trimming cut 8 bases from V and 3 bases from J; bases unmatched to any gene: 9. CDR1 MGHRA and CDR2 YSYEKL come from the germline V gene. This CDR3 is 15 amino acids long. CDR3: CASAHRGLADYEQYF. The CDR3 region has the DNA TGCGCCAGCGCCCACCGGGGACTAGCGGACTACGAGCAGTACTTC.

The chain carries TRBV30 and TRBJ2-5, with a possible D match to TRBD2 (5 bases). V was shortened by 5 bases and J by 11 bases, with 18 bases between the two germline ends. Germline V CDR1 and CDR2: GTSNPN, SVGIG (reference sequence). The CDR3 consists of 12 residues. The CDR3 spells CAWSVQHGEQYF. In DNA, the CDR3 is TGTGCCTGGTCAGTTCAGCACGGGGAGCAGTACTTC.